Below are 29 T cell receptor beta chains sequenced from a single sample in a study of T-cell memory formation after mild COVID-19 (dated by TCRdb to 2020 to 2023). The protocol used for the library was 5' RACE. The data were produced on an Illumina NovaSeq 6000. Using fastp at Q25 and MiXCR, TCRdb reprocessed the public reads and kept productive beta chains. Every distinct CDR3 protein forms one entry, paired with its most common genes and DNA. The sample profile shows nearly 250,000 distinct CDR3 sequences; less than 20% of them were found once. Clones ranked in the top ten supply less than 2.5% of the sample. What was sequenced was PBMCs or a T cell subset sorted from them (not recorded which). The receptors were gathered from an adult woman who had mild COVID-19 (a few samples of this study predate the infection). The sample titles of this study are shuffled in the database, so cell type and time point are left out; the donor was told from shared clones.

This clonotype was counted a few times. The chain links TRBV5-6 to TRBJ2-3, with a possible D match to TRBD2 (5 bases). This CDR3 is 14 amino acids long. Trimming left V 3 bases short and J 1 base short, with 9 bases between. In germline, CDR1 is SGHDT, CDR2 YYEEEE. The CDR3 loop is CASSSGRGTDTQYF. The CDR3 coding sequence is TGTGCCAGCAGCTCTGGGCGGGGCACAGATACGCAGTATTTT.

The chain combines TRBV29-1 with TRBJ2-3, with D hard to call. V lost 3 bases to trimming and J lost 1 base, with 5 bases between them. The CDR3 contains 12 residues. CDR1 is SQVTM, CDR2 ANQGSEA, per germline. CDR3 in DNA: TGCAGCGTTGATAAGGGCACAGATACGCAGTATTTT. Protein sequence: CSVDKGTDTQYF.

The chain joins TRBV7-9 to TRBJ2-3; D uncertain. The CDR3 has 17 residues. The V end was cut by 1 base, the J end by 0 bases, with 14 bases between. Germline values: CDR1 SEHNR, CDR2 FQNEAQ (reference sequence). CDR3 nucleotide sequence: TGTGCCAGCAGCTTAGGTGTTGGAGCCTCTAGCACAGATACGCAGTATTTT. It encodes CASSLGVGASSTDTQYF.

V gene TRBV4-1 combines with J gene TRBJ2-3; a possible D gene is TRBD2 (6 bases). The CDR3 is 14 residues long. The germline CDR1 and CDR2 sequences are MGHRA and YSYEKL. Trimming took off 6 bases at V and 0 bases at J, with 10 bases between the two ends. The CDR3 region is CASREGLSTDTQYF. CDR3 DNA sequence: TGCGCCAGCAGGGAGGGGTTGAGCACAGATACGCAGTATTTT.

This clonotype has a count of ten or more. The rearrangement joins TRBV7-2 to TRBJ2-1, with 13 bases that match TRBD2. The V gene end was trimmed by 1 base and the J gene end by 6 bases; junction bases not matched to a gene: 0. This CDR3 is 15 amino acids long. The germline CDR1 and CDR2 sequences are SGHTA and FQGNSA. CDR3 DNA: TGTGCCAGCAGCTTAGGACTAGCGGGGGGCAATGAGCAGTTCTTC. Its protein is CASSLGLAGGNEQFF.

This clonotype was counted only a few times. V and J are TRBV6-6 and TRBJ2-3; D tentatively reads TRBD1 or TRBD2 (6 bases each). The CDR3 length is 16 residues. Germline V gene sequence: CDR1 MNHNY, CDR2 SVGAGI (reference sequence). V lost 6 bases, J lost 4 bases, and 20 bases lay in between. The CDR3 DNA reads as TGTGCCAGCAGCCACTCCGGGGGCGGGAAGGCAGATACGCAGTATTTT. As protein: CASSHSGGGKADTQYF.

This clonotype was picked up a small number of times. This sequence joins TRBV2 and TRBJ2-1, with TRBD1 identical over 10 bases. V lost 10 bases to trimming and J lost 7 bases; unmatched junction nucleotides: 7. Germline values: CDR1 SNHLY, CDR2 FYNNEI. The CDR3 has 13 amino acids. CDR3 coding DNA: TGTGCCATACGACAGGGGGCGCGGAATGAGCAGTTCTTC. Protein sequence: CAIRQGARNEQFF.

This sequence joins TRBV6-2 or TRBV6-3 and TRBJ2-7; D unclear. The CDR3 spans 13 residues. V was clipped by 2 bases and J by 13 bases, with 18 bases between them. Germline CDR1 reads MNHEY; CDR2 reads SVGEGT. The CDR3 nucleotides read TGTGCCAGCAGTTACATCTCTTCGGCGGAGAAATACTTC. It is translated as CASSYISSAEKYF.

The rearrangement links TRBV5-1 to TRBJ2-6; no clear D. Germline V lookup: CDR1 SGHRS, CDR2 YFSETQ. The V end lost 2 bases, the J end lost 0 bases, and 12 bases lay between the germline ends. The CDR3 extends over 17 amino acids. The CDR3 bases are TGCGCCAGCAGCTTACAGCTCCTCGACTCTGGGGCCAACGTCCTGACTTTC. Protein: CASSLQLLDSGANVLTF.

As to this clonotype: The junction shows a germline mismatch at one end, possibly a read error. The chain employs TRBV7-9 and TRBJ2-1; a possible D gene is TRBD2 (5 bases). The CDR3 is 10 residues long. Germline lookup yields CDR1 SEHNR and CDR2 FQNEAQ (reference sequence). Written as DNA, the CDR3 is TGTGCCAGCAGCGGAGGCGTTGCTGTCTTC. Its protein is CASSGGVAVF.

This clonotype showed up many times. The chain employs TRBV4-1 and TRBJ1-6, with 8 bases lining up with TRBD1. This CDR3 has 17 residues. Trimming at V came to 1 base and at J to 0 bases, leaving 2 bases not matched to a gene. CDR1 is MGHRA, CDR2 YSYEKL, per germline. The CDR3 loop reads CASSQGQGISYNSPLHF. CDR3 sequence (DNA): TGCGCCAGCAGCCAAGGACAGGGGATCTCCTATAATTCACCCCTCCACTTT.

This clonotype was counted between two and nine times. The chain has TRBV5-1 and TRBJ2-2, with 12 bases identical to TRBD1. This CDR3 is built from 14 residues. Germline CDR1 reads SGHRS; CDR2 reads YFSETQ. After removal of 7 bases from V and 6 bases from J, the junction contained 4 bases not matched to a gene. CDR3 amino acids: CASGGTGGPGELFF. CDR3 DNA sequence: TGCGCCAGCGGAGGGACAGGGGGCCCCGGGGAGCTGTTTTTT. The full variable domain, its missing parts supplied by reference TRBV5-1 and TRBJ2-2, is KAGVTQTPRYLIKTRGQQVTLSCSPISGHRSVSWYQQTPGQGLQFLFEYFSETQRNKGNFPGRFSGRQFSNSRSEMNVSTLELGDSALYLCASGGTGGPGELFFGEGSRLTVL.

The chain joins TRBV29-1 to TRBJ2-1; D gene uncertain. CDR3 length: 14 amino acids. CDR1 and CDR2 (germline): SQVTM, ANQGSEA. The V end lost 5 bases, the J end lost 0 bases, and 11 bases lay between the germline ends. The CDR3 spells CSVRTDLSYNEQFF. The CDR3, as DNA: TGCAGCGTTAGGACGGATCTCTCCTACAATGAGCAGTTCTTC.

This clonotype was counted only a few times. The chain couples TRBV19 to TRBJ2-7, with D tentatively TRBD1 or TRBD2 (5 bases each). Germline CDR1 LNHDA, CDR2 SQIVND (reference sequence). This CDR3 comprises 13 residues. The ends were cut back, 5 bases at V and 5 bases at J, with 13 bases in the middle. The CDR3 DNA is TGTGCCAGTAGTTCCGGGACCCTGAACGAGCAGTACTTC. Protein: CASSSGTLNEQYF.

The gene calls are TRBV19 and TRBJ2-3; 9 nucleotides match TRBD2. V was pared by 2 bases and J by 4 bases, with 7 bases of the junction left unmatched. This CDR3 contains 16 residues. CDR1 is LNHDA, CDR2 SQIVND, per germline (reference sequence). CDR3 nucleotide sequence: TGTGCCAGTAGTATAAGGACCAGCGGGAGGTCAGATACGCAGTATTTT. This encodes CASSIRTSGRSDTQYF.

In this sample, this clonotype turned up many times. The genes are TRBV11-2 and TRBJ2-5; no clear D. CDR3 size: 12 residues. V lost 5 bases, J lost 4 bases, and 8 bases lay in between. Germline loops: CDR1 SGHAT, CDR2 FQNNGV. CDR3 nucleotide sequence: TGTGCCAGCAGCCCCCGGCGAGAGACCCAGTACTTC. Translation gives CASSPRRETQYF.

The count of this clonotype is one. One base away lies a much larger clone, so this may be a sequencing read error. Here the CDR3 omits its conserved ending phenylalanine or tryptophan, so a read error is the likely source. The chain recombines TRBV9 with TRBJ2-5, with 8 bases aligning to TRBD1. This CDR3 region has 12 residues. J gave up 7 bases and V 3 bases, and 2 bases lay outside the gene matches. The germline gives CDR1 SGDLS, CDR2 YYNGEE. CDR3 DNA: TGTGCCAGCAGCGGGGACAGGACGACCCAGTACATC. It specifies CASSGDRTTQYI.

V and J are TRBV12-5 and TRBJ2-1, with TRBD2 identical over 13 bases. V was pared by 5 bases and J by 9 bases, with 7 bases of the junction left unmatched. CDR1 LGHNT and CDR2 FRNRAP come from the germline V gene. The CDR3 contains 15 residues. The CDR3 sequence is CASGRTGTSGTEQFF. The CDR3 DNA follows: TGTGCTAGTGGTAGGACCGGGACTAGCGGGACTGAGCAGTTCTTC.

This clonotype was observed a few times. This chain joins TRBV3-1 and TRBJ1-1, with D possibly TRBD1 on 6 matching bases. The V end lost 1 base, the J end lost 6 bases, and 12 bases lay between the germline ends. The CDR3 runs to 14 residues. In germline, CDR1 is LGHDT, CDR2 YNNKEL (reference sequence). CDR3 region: CASSQGGGLAEAFF. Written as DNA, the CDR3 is TGTGCCAGCAGCCAAGGTGGGGGGCTCGCTGAAGCTTTCTTT.

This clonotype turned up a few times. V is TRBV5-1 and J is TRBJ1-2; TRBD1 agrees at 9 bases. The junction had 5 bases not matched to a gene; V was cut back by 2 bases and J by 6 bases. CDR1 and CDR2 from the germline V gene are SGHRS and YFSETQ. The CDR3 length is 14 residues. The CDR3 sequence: CASSFTGGKDGYTF. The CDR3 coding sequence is TGCGCCAGCAGCTTCACAGGGGGCAAGGATGGCTACACCTTC.

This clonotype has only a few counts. The CDR3 loop reads CASSAVAGALADTQYF. CDR3 DNA: TGTGCCAGCAGTGCCGTAGCGGGGGCTCTTGCAGATACGCAGTATTTT. The chain employs TRBV6-4 and TRBJ2-3; 9 nucleotides line up with TRBD2. The germline CDR1 and CDR2 sequences are MRHNA and SNTAGT. With 4 bases clipped from V and 4 bases from J, the junction kept 9 bases outside the gene matches. The CDR3 length is 16 residues.

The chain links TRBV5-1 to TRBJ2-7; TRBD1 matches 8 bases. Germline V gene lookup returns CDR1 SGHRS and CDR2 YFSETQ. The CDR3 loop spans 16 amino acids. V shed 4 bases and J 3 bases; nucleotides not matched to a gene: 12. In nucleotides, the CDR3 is TGCGCCAGCAGCCCGCCGGGACAGGTGAAACACTACGAGCAGTACTTC. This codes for CASSPPGQVKHYEQYF.

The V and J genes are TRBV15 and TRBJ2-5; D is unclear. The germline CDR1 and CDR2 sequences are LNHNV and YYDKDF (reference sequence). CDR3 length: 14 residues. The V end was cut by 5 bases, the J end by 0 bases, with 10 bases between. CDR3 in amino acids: CATSGRVHQETQYF. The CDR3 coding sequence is TGTGCCACCAGCGGTCGAGTTCACCAAGAGACCCAGTACTTC.

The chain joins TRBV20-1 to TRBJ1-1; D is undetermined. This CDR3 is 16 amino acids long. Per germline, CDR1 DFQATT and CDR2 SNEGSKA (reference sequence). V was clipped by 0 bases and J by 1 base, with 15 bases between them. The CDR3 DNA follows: TGCAGTGCTAGAGATCGACAACGCGCAGGGAACACTGAAGCTTTCTTT. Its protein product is CSARDRQRAGNTEAFF.

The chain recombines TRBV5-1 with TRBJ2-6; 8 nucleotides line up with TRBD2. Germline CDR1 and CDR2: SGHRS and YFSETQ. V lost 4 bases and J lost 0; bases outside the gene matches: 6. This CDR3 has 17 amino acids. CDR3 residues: CASSPVSGVSGANVLTF. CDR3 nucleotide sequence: TGCGCCAGCAGCCCCGTTAGCGGGGTCTCTGGGGCCAACGTCCTGACTTTC.

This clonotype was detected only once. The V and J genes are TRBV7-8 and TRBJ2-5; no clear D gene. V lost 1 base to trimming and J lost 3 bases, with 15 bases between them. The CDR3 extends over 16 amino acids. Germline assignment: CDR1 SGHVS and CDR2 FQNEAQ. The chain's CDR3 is CASSLVSRHRKETQYF. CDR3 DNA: TGTGCCAGCAGCTTAGTGTCGAGACACCGAAAAGAGACCCAGTACTTC. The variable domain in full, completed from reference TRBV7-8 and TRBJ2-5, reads GAGVSQSPRYKVAKRGQDVALRCDPISGHVSLFWYQQALGQGPEFLTYFQNEAQLDKSGLPSDRFFAERPEGSVSTLKIQRTQQEDSAVYLCASSLVSRHRKETQYFGPGTRLLVL.

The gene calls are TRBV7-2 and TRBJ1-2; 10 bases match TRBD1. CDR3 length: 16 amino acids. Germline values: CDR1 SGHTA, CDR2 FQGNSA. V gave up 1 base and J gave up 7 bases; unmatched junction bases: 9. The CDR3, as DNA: TGTGCCAGCAGCTTAGATAGCCGGGACAGGGGTTCTGGCTACACCTTC. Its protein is CASSLDSRDRGSGYTF. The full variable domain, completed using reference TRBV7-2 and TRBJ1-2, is GAGVSQSPSNKVTEKGKDVELRCDPISGHTALYWYRQSLGQGLEFLIYFQGNSAPDKSGLPSDRFSAERTGGSVSTLTIQRTQQEDSAVYLCASSLDSRDRGSGYTFGSGTRLTVV.

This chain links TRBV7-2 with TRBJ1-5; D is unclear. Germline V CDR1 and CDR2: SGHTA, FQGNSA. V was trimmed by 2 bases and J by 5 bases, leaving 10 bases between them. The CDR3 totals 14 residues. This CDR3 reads CASSLTPGYQPQHF. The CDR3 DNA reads TGTGCCAGCAGCTTAACCCCCGGCTATCAGCCCCAGCATTTT.

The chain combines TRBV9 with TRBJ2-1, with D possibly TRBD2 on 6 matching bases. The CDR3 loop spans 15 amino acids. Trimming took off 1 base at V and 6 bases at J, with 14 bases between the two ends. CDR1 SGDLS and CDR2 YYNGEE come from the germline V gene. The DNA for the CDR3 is TGTGCCAGCAGCGTATCCCAGCTGGGGGGCAATGAGCAGTTCTTC. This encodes CASSVSQLGGNEQFF.